What follows is one TCR beta chain and its context. The target antigen is unknown. The sample belongs to a study of cytomegalovirus exposure and HLA in healthy donors. Study-wide results and caveats: The listing of 150 to 200 TCR beta chains classed them as cytomegalovirus-associated.

Primers: 60 Vbeta forward and 13 Jbeta reverse. Repertoires were generated with immunoSEQ multiplex PCR, while TCRdb's copy carries only in-frame clones and drops some. The data show 100,000 to 150,000 clones, roughly four fifths seen once. Source material: PBMCs. The TCR was taken from a woman in her 50s in good health and CMV-seronegative.

CDR3 DNA: TGCGCCAGCAGCTTGGCCACGGGGAAGGGGGCCTACGAGCAGTACTTC. Translation: CASSLATGKGAYEQYF. The V call is TRBV5-1, the J call TRBJ2-7; tentatively, D is TRBD1 (6 bases). The ends were cut back, 0 bases at V and 2 bases at J, with 15 bases in the middle. Germline V CDR1 and CDR2: SGHRS, YFSETQ. CDR3 size: 16 residues.